This entry describes one TCR beta chain. Antigen specificity is unknown. The data were produced by immunoSEQ multiplex PCR, yet TCRdb's version contains in-frame clones alone and is incomplete. The sample comprises 27,000 or so clones, 72% of which are singletons, and 10% to 13% rests with the top ten. Under the ViraFEST assay, PBMC were stimulated with viral peptide pools so that antigen-specific CD4+ T cells expanded. Sequencing was performed afterwards. Subsequent to 10 days of culture, CD4+ T cells were isolated. People in the vaccine group had not been infected with SARS-CoV-2 before, and their nucleocapsid antibodies were negative. Every well housed two million PBMC, which grew in culture alongside around 9.8 IU/ml IL-2 and roughly 9.9 ug/ml peptides. After removal of 0 bases from V and 5 bases from J, the junction contained 4 bases not matched to a gene. This CDR3 has 14 amino acids. Looked up from germline, CDR1 is SGHVS and CDR2 is FNYEAQ.

The entry originates in a study of vaccination effects on CD4 cells after COVID-19. At the level of the study: Participants each got two BNT162b2 or mRNA-1273 vaccine doses. Study findings and constraints: At late timepoints after vaccination, vaccine- and infection-induced clones shrank markedly.

V and J are TRBV7-6 and TRBJ2-7, with 7 bases aligning to TRBD2. The source was CD4+ T cells from PBMCs cultured with SARS-CoV-2 spike peptides, collected before COVID-19 vaccination. The sequence came from a human donor who received a COVID-19 vaccine. The CDR3 DNA sequence: TGTGCCAGCAGCTTAGCGGGAGGGAGCCACGAGCAGTACTTC. Protein product: CASSLAGGSHEQYF.